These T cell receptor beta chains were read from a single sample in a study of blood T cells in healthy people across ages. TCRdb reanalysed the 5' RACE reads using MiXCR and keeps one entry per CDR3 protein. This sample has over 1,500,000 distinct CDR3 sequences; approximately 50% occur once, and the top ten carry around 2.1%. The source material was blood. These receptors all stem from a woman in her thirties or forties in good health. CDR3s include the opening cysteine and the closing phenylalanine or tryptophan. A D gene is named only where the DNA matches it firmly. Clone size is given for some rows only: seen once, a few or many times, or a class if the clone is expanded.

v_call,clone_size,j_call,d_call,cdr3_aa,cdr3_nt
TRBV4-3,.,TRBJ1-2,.,CASSQLNRDNLYGYTF,TGCGCCAGCAGCCAACTTAATCGGGACAACCTCTATGGCTACACCTTC
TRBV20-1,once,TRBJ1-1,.,CSASNTFEMNTEAFF,TGCAGTGCTAGTAACACCTTCGAGATGAACACTGAAGCTTTCTTT
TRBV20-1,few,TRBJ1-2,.,CSAHDGGHGYTF,TGCAGTGCTCATGACGGGGGCCATGGCTACACCTTC
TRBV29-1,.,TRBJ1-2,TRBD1,CSVEGDRDTFNYGYTF,TGCAGCGTTGAGGGGGACAGGGACACCTTTAACTATGGCTACACCTTC
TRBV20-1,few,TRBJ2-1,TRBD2,CSAKGLAGGSEQFF,TGCAGTGCTAAGGGACTAGCGGGGGGTAGTGAGCAGTTCTTC
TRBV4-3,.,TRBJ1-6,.,CASSQDDSEAHLDSPLHF,TGCGCCAGCAGCCAAGATGATTCAGAGGCCCACCTGGATTCACCCCTCCACTTT
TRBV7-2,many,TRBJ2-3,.,CASSLGGFGTDTQYF,TGTGCCAGCAGCTTAGGCGGCTTCGGCACAGATACGCAGTATTTT
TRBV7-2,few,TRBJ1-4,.,CASSFGLQEKLFF,TGTGCCAGCAGCTTCGGGTTACAGGAAAAACTGTTTTTT
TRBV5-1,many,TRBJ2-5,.,CASTTGSRETQYF,TGCGCCAGCACTACAGGGAGTAGAGAGACCCAGTACTTC
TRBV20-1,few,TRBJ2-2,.,CSAREGPGELFF,TGCAGTGCTAGAGAGGGTCCCGGGGAGCTGTTTTTT
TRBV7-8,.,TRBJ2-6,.,CASSLIVTGANVLTF,TGTGCCAGCAGCTTAATAGTGACTGGGGCCAACGTCCTGACTTTC
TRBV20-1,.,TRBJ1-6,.,CSAPRGGYNSPLHF,TGCAGTGCCCCTCGGGGAGGGTATAATTCACCCCTCCACTTT
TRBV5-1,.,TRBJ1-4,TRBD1,CASSLLTPGGVEKLFF,TGCGCCAGCAGCCTCCTGACTCCAGGGGGGGTTGAAAAACTGTTTTTT
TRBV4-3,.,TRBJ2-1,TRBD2,CASSLSAGTSQFF,TGCGCCAGCAGCCTAAGTGCCGGGACTAGTCAGTTCTTC
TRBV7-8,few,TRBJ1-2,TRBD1,CASSPSGTVNYGYTF,TGTGCCAGCAGCCCGTCCGGGACAGTTAACTATGGCTACACCTTC
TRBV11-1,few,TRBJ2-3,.,CASSLGRMDTQYF,TGTGCCAGCAGCTTGGGGAGGATGGATACGCAGTATTTT
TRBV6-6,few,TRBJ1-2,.,CASTDKGIGYRGYTF,TGTGCCAGCACCGACAAGGGGATAGGCTATCGTGGCTACACCTTC